What follows are 30 T cell receptor beta chains derived from one specimen sequenced in a study of cytomegalovirus exposure and HLA in healthy donors. In the PCR, 60 Vbeta and 13 Jbeta primers were used. The assay was immunoSEQ multiplex PCR, and TCRdb's table has in-frame clones only and misses some. The listing records fewer than 130,000 clones. The sample comprised PBMCs. The receptors were sampled from a man aged 45-60 years in good health and CMV-seronegative.

V is TRBV7-2 and J is TRBJ2-7, with TRBD2 matching over 11 bases. The CDR3 spans 15 residues. In germline, CDR1 is SGHTA, CDR2 FQGNSA. J gave up 4 bases and V 4 bases, and 6 bases lay outside the gene matches. The CDR3 DNA follows: TGTGCCAGCAGCTCACCGGGACTAGCGGTATACGAGCAGTACTTC. Translating gives CASSSPGLAVYEQYF. Complete variable domain (other parts from reference TRBV7-2 and TRBJ2-7): GAGVSQSPSNKVTEKGKDVELRCDPISGHTALYWYRQSLGQGLEFLIYFQGNSAPDKSGLPSDRFSAERTGGSVSTLTIQRTQQEDSAVYLCASSSPGLAVYEQYFGPGTRLTVT.

The CDR3 spells CASSATGTGGLYEQFF. The CDR3 nucleotides read TGTGCCAGCAGCGCGACCGGGACAGGGGGACTGTATGAGCAGTTCTTC. The V and J genes are TRBV7-3 and TRBJ2-1, with 11 bases fitting TRBD1. Unmatched junction bases numbered 11, after V lost 5 bases and J lost 8 bases. CDR3 length equals 16 residues. The V gene's germline CDR1 is SGHTA and CDR2 FQGTGA.

The chain couples TRBV7-3 to TRBJ1-2; no clear D. Trimming took 2 bases from V and 4 from J, leaving 8 bases between them. Germline CDR1 and CDR2: SGHTA and FQGTGA. The CDR3 has 13 residues. The DNA of the CDR3 is TGTGCCAGCAGCTTACCGGGAGGCTATGGCTACACCTTC. Amino acids: CASSLPGGYGYTF.

The chain recombines TRBV27 with TRBJ1-2; 8 bases match TRBD1. Per germline, CDR1 MNHEY and CDR2 SMNVEV (reference sequence). V shed 5 bases, J shed 8 bases, and the junction held 7 bases outside the gene matches. This CDR3 is 13 amino acids long. Here the CDR3 DNA reads TGTGCCAGCAGTCCCCGGACAGGGTACGGCTACACCTTC. It is translated as CASSPRTGYGYTF.

The CDR3 loop is CASSITLLGGSYEQYF. The CDR3, as DNA: TGTGCCAGCAGTATAACTCTTCTGGGGGGCTCCTACGAGCAGTACTTC. This sequence joins TRBV11-3 and TRBJ2-7; TRBD2 might be the D (6 bases). The germline gives CDR1 SGHNT, CDR2 YENEEA. CDR3 length equals 16 residues. V was cut by 6 bases and J by 0 bases, with 18 bases left in between.

The rearrangement joins TRBV9 to TRBJ1-6; D uncertain. The CDR3 has 14 amino acids. V dropped 3 bases and J dropped 8 bases, with 12 bases sitting between them. The V gene's germline CDR1 is SGDLS and CDR2 YYNGEE. The CDR3 sequence: CASSAGINDSPLHF. CDR3 coding DNA: TGTGCCAGCAGCGCCGGGATCAACGATTCACCCCTCCACTTT. The full variable domain, with the rest looked up from reference TRBV9 and TRBJ1-6, is DSGVTQTPKHLITATGQRVTLRCSPRSGDLSVYWYQQSLDQGLQFLIQYYNGEERAKGNILERFSAQQFPDLHSELNLSSLELGDSALYFCASSAGINDSPLHFGNGTRLTVT.

The CDR3 sequence: CSVEGRDSGANVLTF. The CDR3 nucleotides read TGCAGCGTTGAGGGGCGGGACTCTGGGGCCAACGTCCTGACTTTC. The chain couples TRBV29-1 to TRBJ2-6, with D possibly TRBD2 on 6 matching bases. Germline CDR1 is SQVTM and CDR2 is ANQGSEA. V was shortened by 3 bases and J by 0 bases, with 9 bases between the two germline ends. The CDR3 length is 15 residues.

The J gene is TRBJ1-6, the V gene TRBV5-1, with D possibly being TRBD1 (5 bases). Per the germline V gene, CDR1 is SGHRS and CDR2 is YFSETQ. This CDR3 contains 15 residues. V lost 3 bases to trimming and J lost 6 bases, with 13 bases between them. As DNA, the CDR3 is TGCGCCAGCAGCTCCTCAGGGTATTTTAATTCACCCCTCCACTTT. Amino acid sequence: CASSSSGYFNSPLHF.

This sequence joins TRBV7-9 and TRBJ2-6; the D gene is possibly TRBD1 (5 bases). Trimming took off 1 base at V and 0 bases at J, with 7 bases between the two ends. Germline V gene lookup returns CDR1 SEHNR and CDR2 FQNEAQ (reference sequence). The CDR3 extends over 16 amino acids. CDR3 nucleotide sequence: TGTGCCAGCAGCTTAGAGGGGCTCTCTGGGGCCAACGTCCTGACTTTC. It is translated as CASSLEGLSGANVLTF.

V and J are TRBV4-1 and TRBJ2-5, with TRBD2 identical over 10 bases. The CDR3 is 16 amino acids. The V segment lost 8 bases and the J segment 4 bases; nucleotides outside the gene matches: 13. Germline V gene sequence: CDR1 MGHRA, CDR2 YSYEKL. The CDR3 DNA reads as TGCGCCAGCTCCCGGGCTAGCGGGAGTTTGGCAGAGACCCAGTACTTC. Translating gives CASSRASGSLAETQYF.

The J gene is TRBJ1-2, the V gene TRBV6-5; D might be TRBD1 (5 bases). V shed 6 bases and J shed 10 bases, with 15 bases lying between them. Germline assignment: CDR1 MNHEY and CDR2 SVGAGI. The length of the CDR3 is 12 residues. CDR3 in amino acids: CASSPPGHLYTF. DNA for the CDR3: TGTGCCAGCAGCCCACCAGGACACCTCTACACCTTC.

The chain is built from TRBV19 and TRBJ1-2; 7 positions agree with TRBD1. The CDR3 is made up of 17 amino acids. CDR1 LNHDA and CDR2 SQIVND come from the germline V gene (reference sequence). V shed 9 bases, J shed 4 bases, and the junction held 20 bases outside the gene matches. This CDR3 is CASRTNLQGNLLYGYTF. The CDR3 DNA reads as TGTGCCAGCAGGACCAATCTACAGGGGAACTTACTCTATGGCTACACCTTC.

This chain connects TRBV14 to TRBJ1-2, with D perhaps TRBD1 (6 bases). The V end was cut by 0 bases, the J end by 3 bases, with 11 bases between. This CDR3 spans 15 amino acids. CDR1 is SGHDN and CDR2 is FVKESK in the germline V gene. The CDR3 region has the DNA TGTGCCAGCAGCCAAGACCAGACAGGATACTATGGCTACACCTTC. It translates to CASSQDQTGYYGYTF.

The chain is built from TRBV27 and TRBJ2-2; the match to TRBD2 covers 10 bases. The trim removed 5 bases at V and 0 bases at J, leaving 0 bases unmatched. The germline V gene has CDR1 MNHEY and CDR2 SMNVEV (reference sequence). The CDR3 runs 15 residues. The DNA of the CDR3 is TGTGCCAGCAGTCTAGCGGGGGCGAACACCGGGGAGCTGTTTTTT. This encodes CASSLAGANTGELFF.

This chain uses TRBV2 with TRBJ1-6; D uncertain. CDR3 size: 12 residues. CDR1 is SNHLY and CDR2 is FYNNEI in the germline V gene. V gave up 1 base and J gave up 10 bases, with 5 bases separating them. This CDR3 is CASSEGASPLHF. The DNA of the CDR3 is TGTGCCAGCAGTGAAGGGGCGTCACCCCTCCACTTT.

The DNA of the CDR3 is TGCGCCAGCAGCCCCCGACAGGGGGCTGTGGGAGAGACCCAGTACTTC. As protein: CASSPRQGAVGETQYF. This chain connects TRBV5-1 to TRBJ2-5, with 10 bases aligning to TRBD1. The CDR3 extends over 16 amino acids. Germline CDR1 reads SGHRS; CDR2 reads YFSETQ. Trimming removed 4 bases from V and 4 bases from J; junction bases left unmatched: 10.

The V call is TRBV7-2, the J call TRBJ1-2; D is possibly TRBD1 (5 bases). This CDR3 has 17 amino acids. Trimming took off 2 bases at V and 4 bases at J, with 20 bases between the two ends. Germline CDR1 reads SGHTA; CDR2 reads FQGNSA. In nucleotides, the CDR3 is TGTGCCAGCAGCTTATACCCACGGGGGGGAGTGGGCTATGGCTACACCTTC. Its translation is CASSLYPRGGVGYGYTF.

The chain carries TRBV18 and TRBJ2-5, with 8 bases lining up with TRBD1. V lost 3 bases to trimming and J lost 6 bases; unmatched junction nucleotides: 9. In germline, CDR1 is KGHSH, CDR2 LQKENI. The CDR3 contains 15 residues. CDR3 sequence reads: CASSPFGQGRQTQYF. In nucleotides, the CDR3 is TGTGCCAGCTCACCCTTCGGACAGGGTCGACAGACCCAGTACTTC.

The genes are TRBV10-3 and TRBJ2-7; 8 nucleotides align to TRBD1. This CDR3 comprises 14 residues. V trimming: 10 bases; J trimming: 3 bases; junction bases outside the gene matches: 11. Germline loops: CDR1 ENHRY, CDR2 SYGVKD. The CDR3 spells CATRQGPANYEQYF. The CDR3 nucleotides are TGTGCCACCCGACAGGGGCCCGCAAACTACGAGCAGTACTTC.

The chain links TRBV6-1 to TRBJ2-4, with 9 bases lining up with TRBD1. V lost 2 bases, J lost 7 bases, and 12 bases stayed unmatched. This CDR3 is built from 17 residues. The germline V gene encodes CDR1 MNHNS and CDR2 SASEGT. CDR3 in amino acids: CASSEFTGTGYSNIQYF. The CDR3 DNA reads TGTGCCAGCAGTGAATTTACCGGGACAGGGTATTCGAACATTCAGTACTTC.

The chain links TRBV9 to TRBJ1-5; D unresolved. The CDR3 length is 14 residues. The V gene's germline CDR1 is SGDLS and CDR2 YYNGEE. With 3 bases removed from V and 2 bases from J, the gap between germline ends came to 9 bases. DNA of the CDR3: TGTGCCAGCAGCGCCGGGAATGGCAATCAGCCCCAGCATTTT. Translation: CASSAGNGNQPQHF. The full variable domain, rest sourced from reference TRBV9 and TRBJ1-5, is DSGVTQTPKHLITATGQRVTLRCSPRSGDLSVYWYQQSLDQGLQFLIQYYNGEERAKGNILERFSAQQFPDLHSELNLSSLELGDSALYFCASSAGNGNQPQHFGDGTRLSIL.

Worth noting for this clone: A read error may account for a junction end that differs from germline. This chain connects TRBV4-3 to TRBJ2-3; D uncertain. The CDR3 runs 16 residues. Per the germline V gene, CDR1 is LGHNA and CDR2 is YSLEER. The CDR3: CAGSQDYGFSTDTQYF. The CDR3 bases are TGCGCCGGCAGCCAAGATTACGGGTTTAGCACAGATACGCAGTATTTT.

The J gene is TRBJ1-6, the V gene TRBV4-3; D may be TRBD1 (6 bases). The germline CDR1 and CDR2 sequences are LGHNA and YSLEER. V dropped 0 bases and J dropped 9 bases, with 18 bases sitting between them. This CDR3 has 17 amino acids. The CDR3 nucleotides are TGCGCCAGCAGCCAAGATAGGCAGGGGATGTGGGCTTCACCCCTCCACTTT. This translates into CASSQDRQGMWASPLHF.

V is TRBV29-1 and J is TRBJ2-1; 9 bases are shared with TRBD1. Per germline, CDR1 SQVTM and CDR2 ANQGSEA. V lost 4 bases, J lost 4 bases, and 5 bases stayed unmatched. The CDR3 is 14 amino acids. Written as DNA, the CDR3 is TGCAGCGTTGTCACAGGGGGCTTATACAATGAGCAGTTCTTC. The encoded protein is CSVVTGGLYNEQFF.

V gene TRBV5-1 combines with J gene TRBJ2-7; 9 bases agree with TRBD2. Trimming took 4 bases from V and 6 from J; bases not matched to a gene: 11. The V gene's germline CDR1 is SGHRS and CDR2 YFSETQ. The length of the CDR3 is 15 residues. The CDR3 spells CASSPWGGRDGEQYF. The CDR3 region has the DNA TGCGCCAGCAGCCCTTGGGGCGGGAGGGATGGCGAGCAGTACTTC.

The chain uses TRBV27 and TRBJ1-1; 8 positions agree with TRBD1. There are 16 residues in the CDR3. Per germline, CDR1 MNHEY and CDR2 SMNVEV (reference sequence). V lost 3 bases to trimming and J lost 0 bases; unmatched junction nucleotides: 6. The chain's CDR3 is CASSLDRVQVNTEAFF. CDR3 nucleotides: TGTGCCAGCAGTTTGGACAGGGTTCAAGTGAACACTGAAGCTTTCTTT.

The rearrangement uses TRBV27 and TRBJ2-5; 7 nucleotides agree with TRBD2. Per germline, CDR1 MNHEY and CDR2 SMNVEV (reference sequence). The J segment lost 1 base and the V segment lost 6 bases, leaving 8 bases of the junction unmatched. CDR3 length: 15 residues. The CDR3 spells CASRENLAAQETQYF. The CDR3 DNA reads as TGTGCCAGCAGAGAGAACCTAGCGGCCCAAGAGACCCAGTACTTC.

The chain combines TRBV5-4 with TRBJ1-6; TRBD1 matches at 9 bases. The J segment lost 5 bases and the V segment lost 4 bases, leaving 4 bases of the junction unmatched. CDR1 SGHNT and CDR2 YYREEE come from the germline V gene (reference sequence). The CDR3 contains 15 residues. The CDR3 DNA reads as TGTGCCAGCAGCAAACAGGGGGCTAATAATTCACCCCTCCACTTT. Protein sequence: CASSKQGANNSPLHF.

This chain links TRBV19 with TRBJ2-7; maybe TRBD2 (7 bases). The CDR3 totals 14 residues. Germline loops: CDR1 LNHDA, CDR2 SQIVND (reference sequence). Trimming took off 6 bases at V and 3 bases at J, with 15 bases between the two ends. The CDR3 DNA is TGTGCCAGTAGGGGGGGGCTCACTCTCTACGAGCAGTACTTC. Translating it yields CASRGGLTLYEQYF.

The chain is built from TRBV2 and TRBJ1-1, with D possibly being TRBD1 (5 bases). This CDR3 spans 13 amino acids. Germline-derived CDR1 and CDR2 are SNHLY and FYNNEI. Deletions cut 7 bases from V and 1 base from J, with 10 bases between. CDR3 residues: CASKLTGNTEAFF. CDR3 DNA: TGTGCCAGCAAGCTCACAGGGAACACTGAAGCTTTCTTT.